The 13 T cell receptor beta chains in this list originate from one sample, sequenced in a study of T cell responses to AZD1222 COVID-19 vaccine (TCRdb year 2021). The time point label of this sample denotes: about 28 days (+/-7) after the second vaccine dose. Library prep was done by the immunoSEQ multiplex PCR assay. TCRdb retrieved this table from immuneACCESS and kept in-frame rearrangements only. Not all clones are present; in checked studies, unresolved V genes account for under half, and no reason is known for the remainder. Within this sample are 100,000 to 120,000 clones, with 80% to 95% of them counted one time only. 2.5% of the sample lies in the top ten. Sample: peripheral blood, taken 28 days after the second AZD1222 dose. The receptors shown here come from an adult who received the AZD1222 COVID-19 vaccine.

The gene calls are TRBV6-1 and TRBJ1-6; the D gene is possibly TRBD1 (5 bases). The V and J ends lost 0 bases and 12 bases respectively, with 6 bases between them. The CDR3 sequence is 12 residues long. Germline CDR1 and CDR2: MNHNS and SASEGT. CDR3 region: CASSEAGVPLHF. CDR3 in DNA: TGTGCCAGCAGTGAAGCGGGGGTACCCCTCCACTTT.

The rearrangement uses TRBV7-2 and TRBJ2-1; possibly TRBD2 for D (5 bases). The CDR3 sequence is 16 residues long. The V gene lost 5 bases and the J gene lost 4 bases, with 18 bases spanning the gap. Looked up from germline, CDR1 is SGHTA and CDR2 is FQGNSA. For the CDR3, the DNA is TGTGCCAGCAGCCCCCCTCGGGGAAAGGTGTACAATGAGCAGTTCTTC. This codes for CASSPPRGKVYNEQFF.

The chain combines TRBV5-1 with TRBJ2-7; TRBD2 agrees at 10 bases. The germline gives CDR1 SGHRS, CDR2 YFSETQ. The junction had 3 bases not matched to a gene; V was cut back by 4 bases and J by 2 bases. The CDR3 loop spans 14 amino acids. CDR3 protein: CASSPTSGAYEQYF. CDR3 nucleotide sequence: TGCGCCAGCAGCCCTACTAGCGGGGCCTACGAGCAGTACTTC.

The chain joins TRBV7-2 to TRBJ1-2; the D gene is possibly TRBD1 (6 bases). V lost 0 bases to trimming and J lost 14 bases, with 22 bases between them. CDR3 size: 15 residues. In germline, CDR1 is SGHTA, CDR2 FQGNSA. DNA for the CDR3: TGTGCCAGCAGCTTAGCTCCCCAGGGGCCCACGTTCTCAACCTTC. Amino acids: CASSLAPQGPTFSTF.

In DNA form, the CDR3 reads TGCAGCGTTGTAAGGGGGCGCCCCCAAGAGACCCAGTACTTC. Translation gives CSVVRGRPQETQYF. The chain employs TRBV29-1 and TRBJ2-5, with 7 bases aligning to TRBD1. Germline assignment: CDR1 SQVTM and CDR2 ANQGSEA. The length of the CDR3 is 14 residues. V lost 4 bases and J lost 1; bases outside the gene matches: 6.

This chain joins TRBV18 and TRBJ2-5; the D is unclear. Germline-derived CDR1 and CDR2 are KGHSH and LQKENI. Trimming removed 0 bases at V and 2 bases at J, with 10 bases between. The CDR3 sequence is 15 residues long. CDR3 coding DNA: TGTGCCAGCTCACCACCGGTCAGGAGACAAGAGACCCAGTACTTC. As protein: CASSPPVRRQETQYF.

The chain is built from TRBV7-8 and TRBJ1-4; D is uncertain. The germline V and J ends were trimmed by 2 bases and 4 bases, with 8 bases remaining between them. The CDR3 has 14 amino acids. Germline V gives CDR1 SGHVS, CDR2 FQNEAQ. DNA of the CDR3: TGTGCCAGCAGCTTAAGGCAGGATAATGAAAAACTGTTTTTT. Its protein product is CASSLRQDNEKLFF. Using reference TRBV7-8 and TRBJ1-4 for the parts outside the CDR3, the full variable domain is GAGVSQSPRYKVAKRGQDVALRCDPISGHVSLFWYQQALGQGPEFLTYFQNEAQLDKSGLPSDRFFAERPEGSVSTLKIQRTQQEDSAVYLCASSLRQDNEKLFFGSGTQLSVL.

This chain joins TRBV6-1 and TRBJ1-5, with 7 bases fitting TRBD1. Trimming at V came to 3 bases and at J to 13 bases, leaving 15 bases not matched to a gene. This CDR3 contains 15 residues. Germline V gene sequence: CDR1 MNHNS, CDR2 SASEGT. This CDR3 reads CASSEYRDSGLPQHF. CDR3 in DNA: TGTGCCAGCAGTGAGTACCGGGACAGTGGGCTCCCTCAGCATTTT.

The chain uses TRBV7-2 and TRBJ2-3, with 9 bases that match TRBD1. The trim removed 6 bases at V and 4 bases at J, leaving 11 bases unmatched. The germline CDR1 and CDR2 sequences are SGHTA and FQGNSA. This CDR3 comprises 16 residues. The CDR3 DNA is TGTGCCAGCAGACCCGGACAGGGGAGATTTTCAGATACGCAGTATTTT. Its protein is CASRPGQGRFSDTQYF.

The V and J genes are TRBV12-5 and TRBJ2-2; 16 nucleotides match TRBD2. The CDR3 runs to 20 residues. V was pared by 0 bases and J by 7 bases, with 11 bases of the junction left unmatched. Germline CDR1 reads LGHNT; CDR2 reads FRNRAP. CDR3 residues: CASGLVQPGLAGGKIGELFF. The CDR3 DNA reads TGTGCTAGTGGTTTGGTTCAACCGGGACTAGCGGGGGGGAAAATCGGGGAGCTGTTTTTT.

The CDR3 DNA reads TGTGCCAGCAGCCCACGTAGAGGGTCCGACACTGAAGCTTTCTTT. Its translation is CASSPRRGSDTEAFF. The V and J genes are TRBV7-8 and TRBJ1-1; D is unresolved. CDR3 size: 15 residues. Trimming took off 5 bases at V and 3 bases at J, with 16 bases between the two ends. The germline V gene has CDR1 SGHVS and CDR2 FQNEAQ.

This clone was counted only a few times. The rearrangement joins TRBV7-2 to TRBJ1-1, with D possibly matching TRBD1 (6 bases). Trimming pared 3 bases from V and 4 bases from J, leaving 12 bases between. The CDR3 totals 14 residues. CDR1 and CDR2 (germline): SGHTA, FQGNSA. The CDR3 sequence: CASSLSGAGTEAFF. CDR3 bases: TGTGCCAGCAGCTTGTCGGGGGCCGGCACTGAAGCTTTCTTT.

J is TRBJ2-2 and V is TRBV21-1; TRBD2, the D gene given by the table, was not confirmed from the DNA. TRBV21-1 is a known pseudogene. The CDR3 spans 17 residues. The CDR3 region is CASSKGRMRPNTGELFF. CDR3 nucleotide sequence: TGTGCCAGCAGCAAAGGTCGAATGAGGCCGAACACCGGGGAGCTGTTTTTT.